The following is a T cell receptor (beta chain) sequence with its context. Its specificity is unknown. The sample comes from a study of cytomegalovirus exposure and HLA in healthy donors. Study-wide points: Available immune exposure information covered CMV serostatus only. In vitro confirmation showed three CMV-associated chains to be CMV antigen specific. HLA-A and HLA-B allele assignments for most subjects were reportedly predicted accurately using TCR beta sequences.

CDR3 size: 15 residues. Germline V lookup: CDR1 SGHRS, CDR2 YFSETQ. V was clipped by 4 bases and J by 2 bases; unmatched bases: 6. This PCR relied on a set of 60 Vbeta primers and 13 Jbeta primers. Assay used: immunoSEQ multiplex PCR; TCRdb lists only in-frame clones, some missing. Found here are under 65,000 clones, approximately 82% of them singletons; the top ten hold 2.9%. The gene calls are TRBV5-1 and TRBJ2-3; 8 nucleotides line up with TRBD1. This TCR came from a man in his forties or fifties in good health and CMV-seronegative. Input material: PBMCs. The CDR3 protein is CASSGGTGHTDTQYF. The CDR3 bases are TGCGCCAGCAGCGGCGGGACAGGCCACACAGATACGCAGTATTTT.